The 28 T cell receptor beta chains below were found in one sample sequenced in a study of blood T cells in healthy people across ages. Primed by a sample-barcoded 5' primer and a J-beta primer mix, a second PCR proceeded for about 7 to 11 cycles. TCRdb fed the 5' RACE reads into MiXCR, producing one record per CDR3 protein. The sample lists approximately 1.5 million distinct CDR3 sequences, 35% to 45% occurring once. The specimen sequenced was blood. The receptors originated from a woman aged 18 to 35 in good health.

As concerns this clonotype: One end of the junction varies from germline; a read error may be responsible. This sequence joins TRBV20-1 and TRBJ2-1; TRBD2 matches at 7 bases. Germline lookup yields CDR1 DFQATT and CDR2 SNEGSKA (reference sequence). This CDR3 is built from 15 residues. CDR3 protein: CSAADWRGTLNEQFF. In DNA, the CDR3 is TGCAGTGCTGCCGATTGGCGGGGGACTCTCAATGAACAGTTCTTC.

In its sample, this clonotype was seen once. The chain has TRBV12-3 or TRBV12-4 and TRBJ1-3; 10 bases fit TRBD1. This CDR3 contains 15 residues. V was clipped by 6 bases and J by 4 bases; unmatched bases: 6. In DNA, the CDR3 is TGTGCCAGCAGCTGGGGGACAGGGGTCGGAAACACCATATATTTT. It yields the protein CASSWGTGVGNTIYF.

This clonotype showed up just a few times. The chain recombines TRBV20-1 with TRBJ1-6; no definite D call. The CDR3 has 13 amino acids. V was pared by 0 bases and J by 10 bases, with 10 bases between. The V gene's germline CDR1 is DFQATT and CDR2 SNEGSKA (reference sequence). The CDR3 nucleotides are TGCAGTGCTAGAGACCAGGACGGCTCACCCCTCCACTTT. Amino acid sequence: CSARDQDGSPLHF.

V usage is TRBV6-2 or TRBV6-3 and J usage is TRBJ2-1; 8 nucleotides match TRBD2. CDR3 length: 13 residues. V was pared by 5 bases and J by 9 bases, with 6 bases of the junction left unmatched. Germline lookup yields CDR1 MNHEY and CDR2 SVGEGT. The CDR3 here is CASSGTLAGEQFF. The DNA for the CDR3 is TGTGCCAGCAGTGGAACCCTAGCGGGTGAGCAGTTCTTC.

The chain is built from TRBV3-1 and TRBJ2-1; 11 bases line up with TRBD1. With 5 bases clipped from V and 2 bases from J, the junction kept 8 bases outside the gene matches. The CDR3 is 17 amino acids. Germline V gives CDR1 LGHDT, CDR2 YNNKEL (reference sequence). The CDR3 loop reads CASSENPDRGPYNEQFF. Written as DNA, the CDR3 is TGTGCCAGCAGCGAAAACCCGGACAGGGGGCCCTACAATGAGCAGTTCTTC.

A few counts support this clonotype. The V call is TRBV27, the J call TRBJ1-1, with 8 bases fitting TRBD1. CDR1 is MNHEY, CDR2 SMNVEV, per germline (reference sequence). There are 15 residues in the CDR3. The J segment lost 2 bases and the V segment lost 6 bases, leaving 8 bases of the junction unmatched. The CDR3 loop is CASRRSTGANTEAFF. The CDR3 nucleotides read TGTGCCAGCAGAAGGTCGACAGGGGCTAACACTGAAGCTTTCTTT.

The chain employs TRBV21-1 and TRBJ2-5; TRBD2, the table's D call, lacks a check against the DNA. TRBV21-1 is designated a pseudogene. This CDR3 is built from 17 residues. CDR3 residues: CASSKVGAANRQETQYF. The CDR3 nucleotides are TGTGCCAGCAGCAAAGTTGGAGCGGCGAACCGGCAAGAGACCCAGTACTTC.

The chain is built from TRBV7-9 and TRBJ1-2; D gene uncertain. The CDR3 is made up of 12 amino acids. V was pared by 1 base and J by 13 bases, with 13 bases between. The V gene's germline CDR1 is SEHNR and CDR2 FQNEAQ (reference sequence). In DNA form, the CDR3 reads TGTGCCAGCAGCTTAGGGTCCTGGCTGAGCACCTTC. The encoded protein is CASSLGSWLSTF. The complete variable domain, with remaining parts taken from reference TRBV7-9 and TRBJ1-2, reads DTGVSQNPRHKITKRGQNVTFRCDPISEHNRLYWYRQTLGQGPEFLTYFQNEAQLEKSRLLSDRFSAERPKGSFSTLEIQRTEQGDSAMYLCASSLGSWLSTFGSGTRLTVV.

The chain is built from TRBV20-1 and TRBJ1-5; 8 bases line up with TRBD1. The CDR3 sequence is 16 residues long. V dropped 0 bases and J dropped 7; count of bases not matched to a gene: 11. The germline V gene encodes CDR1 DFQATT and CDR2 SNEGSKA (reference sequence). The chain's CDR3 is CSARDSRTGFGQPQHF. CDR3 nucleotides: TGCAGTGCTAGAGATTCCCGGACAGGGTTCGGACAGCCCCAGCATTTT.

This chain connects TRBV7-2 to TRBJ2-3; 7 bases match TRBD2. CDR1 is SGHTA, CDR2 FQGNSA, per germline. This CDR3 has 15 amino acids. V lost 5 bases and J lost 3; bases outside the gene matches: 8. Written as DNA, the CDR3 is TGTGCCAGCAGCCGGGAGGCTAGCCGAACAGATACGCAGTATTTT. It yields the protein CASSREASRTDTQYF.

This clonotype was seen only once. The V and J genes are TRBV29-1 and TRBJ2-1; 16 bases match TRBD2. V trimming: 0 bases; J trimming: 5 bases; junction bases outside the gene matches: 4. The CDR3 totals 17 residues. Germline CDR1 reads SQVTM; CDR2 reads ANQGSEA. CDR3 coding DNA: TGCAGCGTTGAAGAGGGACTAGCGGGAGGGCCTCACAATGAGCAGTTCTTC. Its protein product is CSVEEGLAGGPHNEQFF.

This clonotype has only a few counts. This chain joins TRBV6-6 and TRBJ2-1; possibly TRBD2 for D (5 bases). V shed 2 bases and J shed 8 bases, with 10 bases lying between them. The CDR3 runs 13 residues. Germline CDR1 and CDR2: MNHNY and SVGAGI (reference sequence). CDR3 protein: CASSYRGGYEQFF. CDR3 bases: TGTGCCAGCAGTTACCGGGGTGGCTATGAGCAGTTCTTC.

This clonotype has just a few counts. The chain employs TRBV6-5 and TRBJ2-3, with TRBD1 identical over 7 bases. The CDR3 is 14 residues long. V lost 1 base and J lost 5; bases outside the gene matches: 3. Germline V gives CDR1 MNHEY, CDR2 SVGAGI. The CDR3 spells CASSYWQGVDTQYF. CDR3 bases: TGTGCCAGCAGTTACTGGCAGGGGGTAGATACGCAGTATTTT.

This chain connects TRBV7-2 to TRBJ1-5; tentative D call: TRBD1 (6 bases). CDR1 and CDR2 from the germline V gene are SGHTA and FQGNSA. The length of the CDR3 is 15 residues. V shed 7 bases and J shed 4 bases, with 17 bases lying between them. The CDR3 region has the DNA TGTGCCAGCAAAGAGACAGGCGGAATGAATCAGCCCCAGCATTTT. It specifies CASKETGGMNQPQHF.

Only a few counts were recorded for this clonotype. J is TRBJ1-2 and V is TRBV6-2 or TRBV6-3; the D gene is possibly TRBD1 (6 bases). The CDR3 sequence is 14 residues long. Trimming took 6 bases from V and 6 from J, leaving 17 bases between them. Germline CDR1 is MNHEY and CDR2 is SVGEGT. In DNA form, the CDR3 reads TGTGCCAGCAGAAGATCGGCAGGGGAGAATGGCTACACCTTC. Translating gives CASRRSAGENGYTF.

The gene calls are TRBV7-2 and TRBJ2-3; 8 bases agree with TRBD1. V shed 5 bases, J shed 0 bases, and the junction held 10 bases outside the gene matches. The CDR3 spans 17 residues. Germline V lookup: CDR1 SGHTA, CDR2 FQGNSA. CDR3 sequence: CASSRKPSGGSTDTQYF. The CDR3 DNA sequence: TGTGCCAGCAGCCGCAAGCCCTCAGGGGGCAGCACAGATACGCAGTATTTT.

The chain links TRBV29-1 to TRBJ1-2; 7 bases are shared with TRBD1. Germline V gene sequence: CDR1 SQVTM, CDR2 ANQGSEA. This CDR3 comprises 14 residues. Trimming took 6 bases from V and 4 from J; bases not matched to a gene: 11. DNA for the CDR3: TGCAGCGTAGGAACAGGGGACGTAGGCTATGGCTACACCTTC. Protein product: CSVGTGDVGYGYTF.

The chain carries TRBV7-2 and TRBJ1-4; D may be TRBD1 (6 bases). The V gene lost 5 bases and the J gene lost 3 bases, with 13 bases spanning the gap. This CDR3 contains 15 residues. CDR1 and CDR2 (germline): SGHTA, FQGNSA. For the CDR3, the DNA is TGTGCCAGCAGCACTGGGGGACAACCTAATGAAAAACTGTTTTTT. Its translation: CASSTGGQPNEKLFF.

This clonotype is a singleton in its sample. V is TRBV20-1 and J is TRBJ2-3; D possibly corresponds to TRBD2 (5 bases). Trimming took off 2 bases at V and 2 bases at J, with 11 bases between the two ends. Germline CDR1 reads DFQATT; CDR2 reads SNEGSKA (reference sequence). The CDR3 covers 14 residues. The CDR3 DNA reads TGCAGTGCTAGAAGTCGGGGAACCACAGATACGCAGTATTTT. It specifies CSARSRGTTDTQYF.

This clonotype was seen a few times. CDR3 amino acids: CASSLAGGLTNEKLFF. The CDR3 nucleotides are TGTGCCAGCAGCTTAGCAGGGGGGCTTACTAATGAAAAACTGTTTTTT. V is TRBV7-2 and J is TRBJ1-4, with D perhaps TRBD1 (6 bases). V shed 0 bases and J shed 2 bases, with 10 bases lying between them. Germline V gives CDR1 SGHTA, CDR2 FQGNSA. CDR3 length: 16 residues.

This clonotype was found a few times. The chain uses TRBV29-1 and TRBJ2-5; 8 positions agree with TRBD1. Germline V lookup: CDR1 SQVTM, CDR2 ANQGSEA. Trimming cost V 5 bases and J 0 bases; bases outside gene matches: 8. The CDR3 runs to 15 residues. CDR3 region: CSVYSGQVYQETQYF. The DNA for the CDR3 is TGCAGCGTTTATTCGGGACAGGTGTACCAAGAGACCCAGTACTTC.

The chain carries TRBV5-1 and TRBJ2-2; no firm D call. Germline loops: CDR1 SGHRS, CDR2 YFSETQ. Trimming took 1 base from V and 2 from J, leaving 12 bases between them. The CDR3 loop spans 16 amino acids. CDR3 DNA: TGCGCCAGCAGCTTGTTGGCCACTACTAACACCGGGGAGCTGTTTTTT. Its protein is CASSLLATTNTGELFF.

This chain connects TRBV20-1 to TRBJ2-1; 11 nucleotides agree with TRBD2. The germline CDR1 and CDR2 sequences are DFQATT and SNEGSKA (reference sequence). Losses at the gene ends were 3 bases for V and 11 bases for J; bases not matched to a gene: 12. The CDR3 has 15 amino acids. The CDR3 nucleotides are TGCAGTGCTAGGGACACTAGCGGGAGAGCTCCCAAGCAGTTCTTC. As protein: CSARDTSGRAPKQFF.

This clonotype was seen many times. The chain links TRBV24-1 to TRBJ2-1; 11 nucleotides match TRBD2. J gave up 8 bases and V 0 bases, and 5 bases lay outside the gene matches. The CDR3 runs 16 residues. CDR1 and CDR2 from the germline V gene are KGHDR and SFDVKD. The CDR3 sequence is CATSDLTSGSYDEQFF. In DNA, the CDR3 is TGTGCCACCAGTGATTTGACTAGCGGGAGTTATGATGAGCAGTTCTTC.

The chain couples TRBV12-3 or TRBV12-4 to TRBJ1-2; perhaps TRBD1 as D (6 bases). V was pared by 8 bases and J by 3 bases, with 22 bases between. The CDR3 consists of 16 residues. Written as DNA, the CDR3 is TGTGCCAGCGCCCCCTCACAGGGTCCCTACTACTATGGCTACACCTTC. This gives the protein CASAPSQGPYYYGYTF.

As to this clonotype: One junction end does not reproduce the germline sequence, and a read error may be involved. The V call is TRBV3-1, the J call TRBJ2-1; TRBD1 or TRBD2 may be the D gene (7 bases each). The CDR3 consists of 14 residues. Germline-derived CDR1 and CDR2 are LGHDT and YNNKEL (reference sequence). This chain's CDR3 is CAGSQVAGGVKQFF. CDR3 in DNA: TGTGCCGGCAGCCAAGTGGCAGGGGGGGTCAAGCAGTTCTTC.

The rearrangement links TRBV5-4 to TRBJ1-1; possibly TRBD1 for D (5 bases). CDR3 length: 11 amino acids. Germline lookup yields CDR1 SGHNT and CDR2 YYREEE (reference sequence). V was pared by 5 bases and J by 7 bases, with 9 bases between. DNA for the CDR3: TGTGCCAGCAGACGGGACGGTGAAGCTTTCTTT. Protein: CASRRDGEAFF.

The rearrangement links TRBV6-2 or TRBV6-3 to TRBJ2-5, with D maybe TRBD1 (5 bases). The V and J ends lost 6 bases and 4 bases respectively, with 12 bases between them. CDR3 length: 13 residues. CDR1 MNHEY and CDR2 SVGEGT come from the germline V gene. CDR3 region: CASRELGRETQYF. As DNA, the CDR3 is TGTGCCAGCAGAGAGCTGGGGCGAGAGACCCAGTACTTC.